This TCR beta chain derives from a study of identical twins. Trimming cost V 6 bases and J 5 bases, with 6 bases left between them. The germline V gene has CDR1 KGHDR and CDR2 SFDVKD. The CDR3 covers 11 residues. Study-wide results and caveats: Sharing of beta out-of-frame sequences by twins showed a weaker excess.

Template switching, a step in the protocol, added a universal primer site, and cDNA carried unique molecular identifiers. From the 5' RACE reads, TCRdb called clonotypes with MiXCR, one entry per CDR3 protein. Altogether 400,000 to 600,000 distinct CDR3 sequences are present, around 24% being singletons, with the ten largest covering approximately 0.52%. With regard to this clonotype: Its target is not known.

The sample also formed part of further work on yellow fever vaccine responses in identical twins. That source notes: Twins showed a vaccine T cell response that reportedly seemed partly convergent, partly personalized.

This chain joins TRBV24-1 and TRBJ2-5; D not resolved. The sequence came from a woman younger than 30 in good health. Sequences were obtained from CD4+ T cells sorted from blood. The chain's CDR3 is CATSQQETQYF. The CDR3 DNA sequence: TGTGCCACCAGTCAACAGGAGACCCAGTACTTC.